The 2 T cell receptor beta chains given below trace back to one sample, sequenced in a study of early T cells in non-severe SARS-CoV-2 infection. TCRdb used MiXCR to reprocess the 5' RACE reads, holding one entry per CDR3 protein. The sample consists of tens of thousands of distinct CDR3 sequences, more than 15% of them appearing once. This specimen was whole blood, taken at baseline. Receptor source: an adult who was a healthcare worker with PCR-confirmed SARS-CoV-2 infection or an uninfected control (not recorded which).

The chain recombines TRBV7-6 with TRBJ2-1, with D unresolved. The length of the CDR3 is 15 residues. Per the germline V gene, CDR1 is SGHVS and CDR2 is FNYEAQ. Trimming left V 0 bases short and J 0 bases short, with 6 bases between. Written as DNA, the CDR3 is TGTGCCAGCAGCTTAGCTGTAAGCTCCTACAATGAGCAGTTCTTC. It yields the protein CASSLAVSSYNEQFF.

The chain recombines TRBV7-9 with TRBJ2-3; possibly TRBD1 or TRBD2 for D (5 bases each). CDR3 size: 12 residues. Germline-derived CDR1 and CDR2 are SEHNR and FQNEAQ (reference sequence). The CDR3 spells CAVEGRTDTQYF. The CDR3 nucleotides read TGTGCAGTTGAGGGGCGCACAGATACGCAGTATTTT.